The clone carrying this T cell receptor (beta chain) came up many times. The CDR3 covers 12 residues. V lost 1 base to trimming and J lost 3 bases, with 2 bases between them. This sample was included in a study of human CD8 memory T cell subsets. Making the TCR beta libraries relied on UMI-labeled 5' RACE. TCRdb reprocessed the 5' RACE reads via MiXCR and lists one record per CDR3 protein. The sample consists of more than 6,000 distinct CDR3 sequences, under 5% of them appearing once. This chain joins TRBV12-3 or TRBV12-4 and TRBJ2-3; no clear D. The sequencing input was CD8+ T cells from PBMCs. The sequence came from a human donor in good health. CDR3 sequence (DNA): TGTGCCAGCAGTTTAGGTACAGATACGCAGTATTTT. Protein product: CASSLGTDTQYF.